The 27 T cell receptor beta chains presented below share a single source sample, sequenced in a study of T cell responses to AZD1222 COVID-19 vaccine. Clones were sequenced by immunoSEQ multiplex PCR, and TCRdb holds only the in-frame ones, with some missing. The sample includes roughly 100,000 clones, about 90% seen only once; the top ten take 20% to 25%. The source was peripheral blood, collected on day 0 of AZD1222 vaccination. The receptors originated from an adult in good health.

This CDR3 reads CASSSFTATDEWGYTF. CDR3 nucleotide sequence: TGTGCCAGCAGCTCCTTTACAGCGACGGACGAGTGGGGCTACACCTTC. This chain uses TRBV7-2 with TRBJ1-2; D gene ambiguous. The V end lost 4 bases, the J end lost 8 bases, and 23 bases lay between the germline ends. Germline V gene sequence: CDR1 SGHTA, CDR2 FQGNSA. The CDR3 is 16 amino acids. The full variable domain, rest sourced from reference TRBV7-2 and TRBJ1-2, is GAGVSQSPSNKVTEKGKDVELRCDPISGHTALYWYRQSLGQGLEFLIYFQGNSAPDKSGLPSDRFSAERTGGSVSTLTIQRTQQEDSAVYLCASSSFTATDEWGYTFGSGTRLTVV.

This sequence joins TRBV25-1 and TRBJ2-2; D remains ambiguous. The CDR3 consists of 14 residues. V was clipped by 2 bases and J by 6 bases, with 10 bases between them. Germline loops: CDR1 MGHDK, CDR2 SYGVNS. The CDR3: CASSERVSPGELFF. CDR3 DNA: TGTGCCAGCAGTGAAAGGGTATCTCCCGGGGAGCTGTTTTTT.

The genes are TRBV5-4 and TRBJ1-2, with D perhaps matching TRBD1 (6 bases). The CDR3 runs to 14 residues. The germline V gene has CDR1 SGHNT and CDR2 YYREEE (reference sequence). Trimming removed 3 bases from V and 7 bases from J, with 16 bases in between. CDR3 region: CASSSLPGVSGYTF. Written as DNA, the CDR3 is TGTGCCAGCAGCTCGTTACCAGGGGTGTCTGGCTACACCTTC. Full variable domain (remainder filled in from reference TRBV5-4 and TRBJ1-2): ETGVTQSPTHLIKTRGQQVTLRCSSQSGHNTVSWYQQALGQGPQFIFQYYREEENGRGNFPPRFSGLQFPNYSSELNVNALELDDSALYLCASSSLPGVSGYTFGSGTRLTVV.

The chain employs TRBV30 and TRBJ2-2; D unclear. The V gene's germline CDR1 is GTSNPN and CDR2 SVGIG (reference sequence). V was pared by 2 bases and J by 4 bases, with 8 bases between. The CDR3 has 13 amino acids. The CDR3 reads CAWSPFPTGELFF. CDR3 coding DNA: TGTGCCTGGAGTCCCTTCCCCACCGGGGAGCTGTTTTTT.

The rearrangement uses TRBV18 and TRBJ2-3; no definite D call. The CDR3 is made up of 14 amino acids. CDR1 is KGHSH and CDR2 is LQKENI in the germline V gene. The germline V and J ends were trimmed by 0 bases and 2 bases, with 6 bases remaining between them. The CDR3 DNA reads as TGTGCCAGCTCACCACCGCCTTACACAGATACGCAGTATTTT. Its protein product is CASSPPPYTDTQYF.

The V and J genes are TRBV4-3 and TRBJ1-3; D is possibly TRBD1 (5 bases). This CDR3 is 15 amino acids long. Germline V gives CDR1 LGHNA, CDR2 YSLEER. V shed 4 bases and J shed 0 bases, with 10 bases lying between them. The CDR3 loop reads CASSRDSYSGNTIYF. DNA for the CDR3: TGCGCCAGCAGCCGAGACAGCTACTCTGGAAACACCATATATTTT.

The chain combines TRBV11-2 with TRBJ1-3; D is undetermined. The V end lost 5 bases, the J end lost 0 bases, and 17 bases lay between the germline ends. The V gene's germline CDR1 is SGHAT and CDR2 FQNNGV. This CDR3 has 17 residues. In DNA, the CDR3 is TGTGCCAGCAGCCGGTCGACATCCTCATTCTCTGGAAACACCATATATTTT. It encodes CASSRSTSSFSGNTIYF.

The chain carries TRBV11-3 and TRBJ2-5; 16 positions agree with TRBD2. This CDR3 is 18 amino acids long. Germline V gene data show CDR1 as SGHNT and CDR2 as YENEEA. Trimming cost V 5 bases and J 4 bases; bases outside gene matches: 10. This CDR3 reads CASSPGTSGGASGETQYF. In nucleotides, the CDR3 is TGTGCCAGCAGCCCTGGGACTAGCGGGGGGGCTAGCGGAGAGACCCAGTACTTC. Based on the CDR3 plus reference TRBV11-3 and TRBJ2-5, the full variable domain is EAGVVQSPRYKIIEKKQPVAFWCNPISGHNTLYWYLQNLGQGPELLIRYENEEAVDDSQLPKDRFSAERLKGVDSTLKIQPAELGDSAVYLCASSPGTSGGASGETQYFGPGTRLLVL.

CDR3 sequence (DNA): TGTGCCAGCTCACCGTCAGGGAACACCGGGGAGCTGTTTTTT. Protein sequence: CASSPSGNTGELFF. The V gene is TRBV18, the J gene TRBJ2-2, with D hard to call. Germline V gene lookup returns CDR1 KGHSH and CDR2 LQKENI. CDR3 size: 14 residues. V dropped 3 bases and J dropped 1 base, with 6 bases sitting between them.

The V call is TRBV6-5, the J call TRBJ1-2; 7 positions agree with TRBD1. V was clipped by 5 bases and J by 3 bases; unmatched bases: 6. CDR3 length: 14 residues. CDR1 is MNHEY, CDR2 SVGAGI, per germline. The CDR3 is CASSLGQVDYGYTF. The CDR3 DNA sequence: TGTGCCAGCAGTCTAGGACAGGTCGACTATGGCTACACCTTC.

In its sample, this clone was seen a few times. V is TRBV19 and J is TRBJ1-3, with D unclear. CDR1 and CDR2 from the germline V gene are LNHDA and SQIVND (reference sequence). V was cut by 7 bases and J by 4 bases, with 11 bases left in between. The CDR3 spans 13 residues. CDR3 DNA sequence: TGTGCCAGTAACAAAGGGATGGGAAACACCATATATTTT. Amino acids: CASNKGMGNTIYF.

J is TRBJ2-2 and V is TRBV5-1, with a possible D match to TRBD2 (5 bases). The germline V and J ends were trimmed by 2 bases and 3 bases, with 5 bases remaining between them. CDR3 length: 13 residues. The V gene's germline CDR1 is SGHRS and CDR2 YFSETQ. CDR3 protein: CASSFGDTGELFF. In DNA, the CDR3 is TGCGCCAGCAGCTTCGGGGACACCGGGGAGCTGTTTTTT.

The rearrangement joins TRBV19 to TRBJ1-1, with a tentative D call TRBD1 (5 bases). CDR3 length: 14 residues. V shed 9 bases and J shed 2 bases, with 16 bases lying between them. Germline assignment: CDR1 LNHDA and CDR2 SQIVND (reference sequence). CDR3 in amino acids: CASRSRELNTEAFF. In DNA, the CDR3 is TGTGCCAGCCGCAGCAGGGAATTAAACACTGAAGCTTTCTTT.

The rearrangement uses TRBV5-5 and TRBJ1-5; unclear D gene. The CDR3 is 13 residues long. The ends were cut back, 0 bases at V and 9 bases at J, with 10 bases in the middle. Germline assignment: CDR1 SGHKS and CDR2 YYEKEE (reference sequence). The DNA for the CDR3 is TGTGCCAGCAGCTTGGCCGAAGGAGTGCCCCAGCATTTT. It specifies CASSLAEGVPQHF.

The table lists this clone with a count of one. The chain carries TRBV5-1 and TRBJ2-7, with D tentatively TRBD2 (5 bases). Germline V gene lookup returns CDR1 SGHRS and CDR2 YFSETQ. V gave up 0 bases and J gave up 2 bases, with 9 bases separating them. The CDR3 spans 14 residues. CDR3 sequence: CASSLDGEPYEQYF. CDR3 nucleotides: TGCGCCAGCAGCTTGGATGGGGAGCCCTACGAGCAGTACTTC.

The chain is built from TRBV27 and TRBJ2-7; 8 nucleotides agree with TRBD2. The V gene end was trimmed by 5 bases and the J gene end by 0 bases; junction bases not matched to a gene: 9. CDR1 is MNHEY, CDR2 SMNVEV, per germline (reference sequence). This CDR3 is 16 amino acids long. Written as DNA, the CDR3 is TGTGCCAGCAGTAGGAGCGGGGGCCTCAGCTCCTACGAGCAGTACTTC. Protein: CASSRSGGLSSYEQYF.

The V and J genes are TRBV4-1 and TRBJ1-2; TRBD1 might be the D (5 bases). V was pared by 0 bases and J by 8 bases, with 10 bases between. Germline V gene data show CDR1 as MGHRA and CDR2 as YSYEKL. The CDR3 totals 13 residues. CDR3 nucleotides: TGCGCCAGCAGCCAAGACAGGGAAGGGGGCTACACCTTC. Translated: CASSQDREGGYTF.

The chain employs TRBV3-1 (or the pseudogene TRBV3-2) and TRBJ1-2; unclear D gene. Germline CDR1 LGHDT, CDR2 YNNKEL (reference sequence). This CDR3 spans 14 amino acids. Trimming removed 0 bases from V and 1 base from J, with 6 bases in between. CDR3 sequence: CASSQDFLNYGYTF. The DNA of the CDR3 is TGTGCCAGCAGCCAAGATTTTCTTAACTATGGCTACACCTTC.

The V gene is TRBV5-1, the J gene TRBJ1-4; possibly TRBD1 for D (6 bases). Trimming shortened V by 2 bases and J by 8 bases, and 10 bases separated the two germline ends. The CDR3 is made up of 13 amino acids. Germline loops: CDR1 SGHRS, CDR2 YFSETQ. CDR3 sequence: CASSFGQREKLFF. CDR3 coding DNA: TGCGCCAGCAGCTTCGGACAGCGCGAAAAACTGTTTTTT.

This rearrangement joins TRBV7-2 to TRBJ2-5; 9 bases are shared with TRBD1. The CDR3 contains 15 residues. The germline V gene encodes CDR1 SGHTA and CDR2 FQGNSA. Unmatched junction bases numbered 11, after V lost 5 bases and J lost 7 bases. The CDR3 region has the DNA TGTGCCAGCAGCGATCGACAGGGGGTGGGTGGGACCCAGTACTTC. Protein product: CASSDRQGVGGTQYF.

This clone was recorded a few times. The V and J genes are TRBV19 and TRBJ2-3; D call uncertain. CDR3 length equals 13 residues. V gave up 4 bases and J gave up 0 bases, with 5 bases separating them. The V gene's germline CDR1 is LNHDA and CDR2 SQIVND (reference sequence). CDR3 DNA: TGTGCCAGTAGTACTACTAGCACAGATACGCAGTATTTT. Translating gives CASSTTSTDTQYF.

The rearrangement joins TRBV10-3 to TRBJ1-2, with D unclear. The germline CDR1 and CDR2 sequences are ENHRY and SYGVKD. With 2 bases removed from V and 7 bases from J, the gap between germline ends came to 14 bases. The CDR3 totals 14 residues. The DNA of the CDR3 is TGTGCCATCAGTGAGGCAGGACCGATGGGTGGCTACACCTTC. It translates to CAISEAGPMGGYTF.

This clone was detected once. Written as DNA, the CDR3 is TGCAGCGTTGAGGGGGGAGCTGAAGCTTTCTTT. Translating it yields CSVEGGAEAFF. The V call is TRBV29-1, the J call TRBJ1-1; D might be TRBD1 (5 bases). V lost 3 bases and J 6 bases, leaving 8 bases between the germline ends. CDR3 length: 11 amino acids. Germline V gene data show CDR1 as SQVTM and CDR2 as ANQGSEA.

The chain employs TRBV5-1 and TRBJ2-2; perhaps TRBD2 as D (5 bases). Trimming removed 5 bases at V and 13 bases at J, with 15 bases between. This CDR3 comprises 12 residues. Germline V gene lookup returns CDR1 SGHRS and CDR2 YFSETQ. The DNA for the CDR3 is TGCGCCAGCAGTCTGGACTCTACGTCGCTGTTTTTT. Amino acid sequence: CASSLDSTSLFF.

The gene calls are TRBV19 and TRBJ2-1; 12 bases agree with TRBD2. The CDR3 has 15 amino acids. The trim removed 6 bases at V and 9 bases at J, leaving 9 bases unmatched. CDR1 is LNHDA, CDR2 SQIVND, per germline (reference sequence). The CDR3 DNA sequence: TGTGCCAGTAGCTCGACTAGCGGGAGCTTGTCTGAGCAGTTCTTC. Protein: CASSSTSGSLSEQFF. Based on the CDR3 plus reference TRBV19 and TRBJ2-1, the full variable domain is DGGITQSPKYLFRKEGQNVTLSCEQNLNHDAMYWYRQDPGQGLRLIYYSQIVNDFQKGDIAEGYSVSREKKESFPLTVTSAQKNPTAFYLCASSSTSGSLSEQFFGPGTRLTVL.

The chain carries TRBV9 and TRBJ2-1; either TRBD1 or TRBD2 may fit D (5 bases each). Germline assignment: CDR1 SGDLS and CDR2 YYNGEE. Trimming stripped 4 bases from V and 3 bases from J, with 14 bases between. The CDR3 spans 15 residues. Written as DNA, the CDR3 is TGTGCCAGCAGCTCCCGGGACCTCGGCTACAATGAGCAGTTCTTC. Translated: CASSSRDLGYNEQFF. Full variable domain (remainder filled in from reference TRBV9 and TRBJ2-1): DSGVTQTPKHLITATGQRVTLRCSPRSGDLSVYWYQQSLDQGLQFLIQYYNGEERAKGNILERFSAQQFPDLHSELNLSSLELGDSALYFCASSSRDLGYNEQFFGPGTRLTVL.

The V gene is TRBV18, the J gene TRBJ2-5, with D unclear. The germline gives CDR1 KGHSH, CDR2 LQKENI. V lost 3 bases and J 5 bases, leaving 10 bases between the germline ends. The CDR3 has 13 residues. The CDR3 region is CASSPSDLETQYF. The CDR3 DNA follows: TGTGCCAGCTCACCCTCGGATTTGGAGACCCAGTACTTC. The full variable domain, its missing parts supplied by reference TRBV18 and TRBJ2-5, is NAGVMQNPRHLVRRRGQEARLRCSPMKGHSHVYWYRQLPEEGLKFMVYLQKENIIDESGMPKERFSAEFPKEGPSILRIQQVVRGDSAAYFCASSPSDLETQYFGPGTRLLVL.